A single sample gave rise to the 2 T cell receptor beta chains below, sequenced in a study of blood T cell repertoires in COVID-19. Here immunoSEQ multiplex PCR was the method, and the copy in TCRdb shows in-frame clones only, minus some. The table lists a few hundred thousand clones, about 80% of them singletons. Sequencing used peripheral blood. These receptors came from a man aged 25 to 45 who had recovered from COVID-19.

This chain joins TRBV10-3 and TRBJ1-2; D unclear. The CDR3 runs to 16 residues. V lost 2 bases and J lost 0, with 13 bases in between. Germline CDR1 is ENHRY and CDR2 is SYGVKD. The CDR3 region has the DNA TGTGCCATCAGTGAGGACATGATCACAGCTAACTATGGCTACACCTTC. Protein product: CAISEDMITANYGYTF.

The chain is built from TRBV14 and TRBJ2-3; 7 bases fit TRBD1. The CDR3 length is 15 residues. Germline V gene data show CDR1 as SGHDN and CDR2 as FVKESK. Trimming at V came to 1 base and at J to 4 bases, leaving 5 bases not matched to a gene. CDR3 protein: CASSQVSRGSDTQYF. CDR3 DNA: TGTGCCAGCAGCCAAGTCTCCAGGGGGTCAGATACGCAGTATTTT.